This entry lists 16 T cell receptor beta chains sequenced from one sample in a study of technical replicates of blood from a handful of donors. Here immunoSEQ multiplex PCR was the method, and the copy in TCRdb shows in-frame clones only, minus some. The sample contains fewer than 12,000 clones, around 94% of which appear only once. Sequenced sample: PBMCs. These receptors originate from a human donor in good health.

The J gene is TRBJ2-2, the V gene TRBV2; D ambiguous. Germline lookup yields CDR1 SNHLY and CDR2 FYNNEI. The CDR3 runs to 14 residues. V was pared by 3 bases and J by 4 bases, with 9 bases between. CDR3 in amino acids: CASSETAVTGELFF. The CDR3 coding sequence is TGTGCCAGCAGTGAGACGGCGGTCACCGGGGAGCTGTTTTTT.

The table lists this clone with a count of one. In DNA, the CDR3 is TGTGCCAGCTCACCGGGAGCGGGAGGCTCCTACGAGCAGTACTTC. It codes for CASSPGAGGSYEQYF. The chain carries TRBV18 and TRBJ2-7, with 9 bases matching TRBD2. Germline V gene data show CDR1 as KGHSH and CDR2 as LQKENI. CDR3 length equals 15 residues. V lost 3 bases to trimming and J lost 0 bases; unmatched junction nucleotides: 3.

The CDR3 protein is CASSLVPDQETQYF. The CDR3 DNA reads TGCGCCAGCAGCTTGGTGCCAGATCAAGAGACCCAGTACTTC. The V and J genes are TRBV5-1 and TRBJ2-5; D is ambiguous. Germline V CDR1 and CDR2: SGHRS, YFSETQ. The V gene lost 0 bases and the J gene lost 2 bases, with 8 bases spanning the gap. This CDR3 comprises 14 residues.

This clone has just a few counts. The chain has TRBV2 and TRBJ2-7; TRBD2 aligns across 10 bases. The CDR3 contains 15 residues. V was pared by 7 bases and J by 5 bases, with 11 bases of the junction left unmatched. Germline V lookup: CDR1 SNHLY, CDR2 FYNNEI. This CDR3 is CASISSTSGMNEQYF. The CDR3, as DNA: TGTGCCAGCATTTCGAGCACTAGCGGGATGAACGAGCAGTACTTC.

This chain uses TRBV11-2 with TRBJ2-2; D may be TRBD2 (6 bases). Germline-derived CDR1 and CDR2 are SGHAT and FQNNGV. V lost 5 bases and J 0 bases, leaving 10 bases between the germline ends. This CDR3 has 15 amino acids. As DNA, the CDR3 is TGTGCCAGCAGCATCCGACTAGCGAACACCGGGGAGCTGTTTTTT. Translation gives CASSIRLANTGELFF.

The chain combines TRBV6-6 with TRBJ1-1, with D possibly TRBD1 on 5 matching bases. The germline CDR1 and CDR2 sequences are MNHNY and SVGAGI (reference sequence). CDR3 length equals 16 residues. Trimming took 0 bases from V and 4 from J, leaving 15 bases between them. CDR3 nucleotide sequence: TGTGCCAGCAGTTACTCGATCGGGGGTCTGGGCACTGAAGCTTTCTTT. Its protein product is CASSYSIGGLGTEAFF.

V is TRBV7-2 and J is TRBJ2-1, with 14 bases aligning to TRBD2. Germline loops: CDR1 SGHTA, CDR2 FQGNSA. The CDR3 is 16 amino acids. V lost 4 bases and J lost 10; bases outside the gene matches: 9. CDR3 sequence reads: CASSSRTSGRWGEQFF. CDR3 DNA: TGTGCCAGCAGCTCCAGGACTAGCGGGAGGTGGGGCGAGCAGTTCTTC.

The chain employs TRBV15 and TRBJ2-7; 8 bases are a match to TRBD1. With 4 bases clipped from V and 0 bases from J, the junction kept 11 bases outside the gene matches. The CDR3 length is 17 residues. CDR1 is LNHNV, CDR2 YYDKDF, per germline (reference sequence). The CDR3 loop reads CATSKRPGQEDSYEQYF. For the CDR3, the DNA is TGTGCCACCAGCAAGCGGCCGGGACAGGAGGACTCCTACGAGCAGTACTTC.

The chain combines TRBV7-7 with TRBJ2-1, with D unclear. Trimming removed 0 bases from V and 3 bases from J, with 9 bases in between. This CDR3 has 15 amino acids. CDR1 is SSHAT and CDR2 is FNYEAQ in the germline V gene (reference sequence). Written as DNA, the CDR3 is TGTGCCAGCAGCTTAGCAGGAGCCAGCTACAATGAGCAGTTCTTC. Protein: CASSLAGASYNEQFF.

The chain recombines TRBV25-1 with TRBJ1-1; a possible D gene is TRBD1 (6 bases). CDR3 length equals 14 residues. Looked up from germline, CDR1 is MGHDK and CDR2 is SYGVNS. V was shortened by 3 bases and J by 6 bases, with 14 bases between the two germline ends. The CDR3 nucleotides are TGTGCCAGCAGTGAGCTCCTCGAGGGGGCTGAAGCTTTCTTT. It encodes CASSELLEGAEAFF.

This chain joins TRBV10-3 and TRBJ1-5; weak D call: TRBD1 (5 bases). With 0 bases removed from V and 0 bases from J, the gap between germline ends came to 12 bases. Germline lookup yields CDR1 ENHRY and CDR2 SYGVKD. This CDR3 region has 17 residues. The CDR3 sequence is CAISESPQGNSNQPQHF. CDR3 DNA sequence: TGTGCCATCAGTGAGTCGCCCCAGGGAAATAGCAATCAGCCCCAGCATTTT.

CDR3 sequence (DNA): TGTGCCAGCAACCCCGTCCGGGACACCCACTACGAGCAGTACTTC. Protein: CASNPVRDTHYEQYF. J is TRBJ2-7 and V is TRBV27; possible D gene TRBD1, 6 bases. Trimming took 7 bases from V and 3 from J, leaving 19 bases between them. The CDR3 totals 15 residues. Germline CDR1 and CDR2: MNHEY and SMNVEV (reference sequence).

The J gene is TRBJ2-5, the V gene TRBV11-2, with 14 bases that match TRBD2. The J segment lost 2 bases and the V segment lost 6 bases, leaving 8 bases of the junction unmatched. CDR3 length: 17 amino acids. Germline CDR1 reads SGHAT; CDR2 reads FQNNGV. CDR3 loop: CASRPGLAGVVQETQYF. CDR3 DNA sequence: TGTGCCAGCAGACCGGGACTAGCGGGAGTCGTGCAAGAGACCCAGTACTTC.

CDR3 nucleotides: TGTGCCAGCAGTTTATACCCCCCTAGCAGCTACGAGCAGTACTTC. Translating gives CASSLYPPSSYEQYF. This chain uses TRBV27 with TRBJ2-7; D possibly corresponds to TRBD2 (5 bases). Trimming shortened V by 1 base and J by 3 bases, and 13 bases separated the two germline ends. Germline values: CDR1 MNHEY, CDR2 SMNVEV (reference sequence). The length of the CDR3 is 15 residues.

The chain joins TRBV5-1 to TRBJ2-2, with TRBD2 matching 9 bases. J lost 1 base, V lost 5 bases, and 0 bases had no gene match. Germline V lookup: CDR1 SGHRS, CDR2 YFSETQ. This CDR3 is 14 amino acids long. The CDR3 region is CASRTSGNTGELFF. The CDR3 nucleotides read TGCGCCAGCAGGACTAGCGGGAACACCGGGGAGCTGTTTTTT.

The V gene is TRBV19, the J gene TRBJ2-7; the D gene is possibly TRBD2 (6 bases). From germline, CDR1 is LNHDA and CDR2 SQIVND (reference sequence). The CDR3 totals 13 residues. V gave up 0 bases and J gave up 6 bases, with 9 bases separating them. The CDR3 DNA is TGTGCCAGTAGTATAGATTGGAGGGGCGAGCAGTACTTC. Protein sequence: CASSIDWRGEQYF. Variable domain in full (rest from reference TRBV19 and TRBJ2-7): DGGITQSPKYLFRKEGQNVTLSCEQNLNHDAMYWYRQDPGQGLRLIYYSQIVNDFQKGDIAEGYSVSREKKESFPLTVTSAQKNPTAFYLCASSIDWRGEQYFGPGTRLTVT.